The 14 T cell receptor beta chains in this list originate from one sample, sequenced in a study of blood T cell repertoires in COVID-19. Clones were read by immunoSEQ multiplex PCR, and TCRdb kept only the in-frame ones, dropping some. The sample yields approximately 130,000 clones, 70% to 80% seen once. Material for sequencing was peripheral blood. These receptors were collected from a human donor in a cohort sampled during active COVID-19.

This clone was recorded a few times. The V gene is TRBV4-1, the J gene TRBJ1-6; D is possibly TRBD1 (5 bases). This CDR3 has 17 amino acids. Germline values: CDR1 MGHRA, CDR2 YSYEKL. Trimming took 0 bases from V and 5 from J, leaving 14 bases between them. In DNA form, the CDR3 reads TGCGCCAGCAGCCAAGATGAGGGGCCGGGGGATAATTCACCCCTCCACTTT. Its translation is CASSQDEGPGDNSPLHF.

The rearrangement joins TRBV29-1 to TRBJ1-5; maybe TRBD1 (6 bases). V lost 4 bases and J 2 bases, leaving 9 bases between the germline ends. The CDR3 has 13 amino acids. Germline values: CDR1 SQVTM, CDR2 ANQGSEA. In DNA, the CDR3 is TGCAGCGTTGTGGGGGCCGGCAATCAGCCCCAGCATTTT. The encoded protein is CSVVGAGNQPQHF.

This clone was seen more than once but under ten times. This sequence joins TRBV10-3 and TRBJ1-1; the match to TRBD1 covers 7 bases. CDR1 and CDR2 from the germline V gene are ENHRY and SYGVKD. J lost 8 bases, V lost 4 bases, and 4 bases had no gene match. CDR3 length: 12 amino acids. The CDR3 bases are TGTGCCATCAGTGCTAACAGGGGCGAAGCTTTCTTT. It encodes CAISANRGEAFF.

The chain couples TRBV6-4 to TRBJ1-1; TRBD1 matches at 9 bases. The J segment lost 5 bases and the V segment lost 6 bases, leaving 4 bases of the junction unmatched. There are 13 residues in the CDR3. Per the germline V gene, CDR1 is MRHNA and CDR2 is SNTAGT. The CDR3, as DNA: TGTGCCAGCAGGAGGACAGGGGTGACTGAAGCTTTCTTT. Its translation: CASRRTGVTEAFF.

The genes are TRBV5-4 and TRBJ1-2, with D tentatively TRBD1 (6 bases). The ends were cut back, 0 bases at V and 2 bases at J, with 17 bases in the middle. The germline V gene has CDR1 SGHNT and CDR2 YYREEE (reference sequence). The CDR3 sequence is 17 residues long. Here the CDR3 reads CASSLVGSGQKNYGYTF. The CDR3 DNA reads TGTGCCAGCAGCTTGGTCGGTTCGGGACAAAAGAACTATGGCTACACCTTC.

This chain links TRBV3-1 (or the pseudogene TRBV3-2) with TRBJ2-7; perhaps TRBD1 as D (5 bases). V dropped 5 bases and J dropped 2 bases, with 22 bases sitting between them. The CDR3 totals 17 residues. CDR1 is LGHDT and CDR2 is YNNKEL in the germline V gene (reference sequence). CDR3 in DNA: TGTGCCAGCAGCTTTTCAGTGTTACAGGAAACCACCTACGAGCAGTACTTC. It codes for CASSFSVLQETTYEQYF.

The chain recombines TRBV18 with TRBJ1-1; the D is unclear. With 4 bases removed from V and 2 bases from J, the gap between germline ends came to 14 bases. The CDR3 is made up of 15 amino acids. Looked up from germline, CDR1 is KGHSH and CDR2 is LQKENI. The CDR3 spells CASSLLAGKNTEAFF. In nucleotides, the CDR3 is TGTGCCAGCTCACTCCTTGCAGGAAAAAACACTGAAGCTTTCTTT.

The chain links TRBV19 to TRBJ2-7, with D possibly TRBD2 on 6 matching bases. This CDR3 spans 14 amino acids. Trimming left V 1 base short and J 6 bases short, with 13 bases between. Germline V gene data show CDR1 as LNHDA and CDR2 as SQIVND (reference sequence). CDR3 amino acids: CASSIGVWRGEQYF. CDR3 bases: TGTGCCAGTAGTATAGGGGTGTGGAGGGGCGAGCAGTACTTC.

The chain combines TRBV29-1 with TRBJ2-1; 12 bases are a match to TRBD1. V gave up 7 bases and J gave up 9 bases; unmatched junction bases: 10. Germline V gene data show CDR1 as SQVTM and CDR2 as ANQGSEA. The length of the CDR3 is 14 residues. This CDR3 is CSGIPGQGASEQFF. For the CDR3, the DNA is TGCAGCGGCATACCGGGACAGGGGGCGAGTGAGCAGTTCTTC.

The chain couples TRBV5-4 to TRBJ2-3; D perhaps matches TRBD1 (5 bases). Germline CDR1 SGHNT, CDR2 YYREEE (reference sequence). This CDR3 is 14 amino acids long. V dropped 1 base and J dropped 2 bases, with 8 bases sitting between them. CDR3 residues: CASSLRGFTDTQYF. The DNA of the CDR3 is TGTGCCAGCAGCTTGAGGGGCTTCACAGATACGCAGTATTTT.

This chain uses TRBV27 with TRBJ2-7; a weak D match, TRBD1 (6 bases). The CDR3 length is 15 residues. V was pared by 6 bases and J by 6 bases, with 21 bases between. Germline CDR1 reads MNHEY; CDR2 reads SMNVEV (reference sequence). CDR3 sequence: CASSTSGAPRSEQYF. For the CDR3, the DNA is TGTGCCAGCAGCACCTCAGGGGCTCCCCGGAGCGAGCAGTACTTC.

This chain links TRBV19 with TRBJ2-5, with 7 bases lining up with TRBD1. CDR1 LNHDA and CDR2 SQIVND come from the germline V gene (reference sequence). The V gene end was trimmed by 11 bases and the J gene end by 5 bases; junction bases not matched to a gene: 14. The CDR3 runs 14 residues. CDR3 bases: TGTGCCGTTAAAAGTTTAGCAGGGGGTGAGACCCAGTACTTC. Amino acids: CAVKSLAGGETQYF.

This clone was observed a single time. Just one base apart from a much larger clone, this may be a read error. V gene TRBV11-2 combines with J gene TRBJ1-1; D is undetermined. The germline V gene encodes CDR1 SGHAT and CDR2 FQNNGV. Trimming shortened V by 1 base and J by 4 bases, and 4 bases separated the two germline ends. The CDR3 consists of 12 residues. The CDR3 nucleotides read TGTGCCAGCAGCTTAGTGGCCACTGAAGCTTTCTTT. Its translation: CASSLVATEAFF.

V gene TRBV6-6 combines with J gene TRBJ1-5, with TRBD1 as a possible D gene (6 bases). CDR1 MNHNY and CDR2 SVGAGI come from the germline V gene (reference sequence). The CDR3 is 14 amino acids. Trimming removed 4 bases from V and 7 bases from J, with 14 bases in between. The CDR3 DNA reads TGTGCCAGCAGTTTCCAACAGGGCCCCCAGCCCCAGCATTTT. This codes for CASSFQQGPQPQHF.